Below, 10 T cell receptor beta chains from the same sample are listed, as sequenced in a study of response to subunit inactivated influenza vaccine (dated by TCRdb to 2016 to 2019). The method behind the library was RT-PCR. This sample was sequenced with an Illumina HiSeq 2500. TCRdb reworked the public reads: Q25 trimming with fastp, MiXCR clone assembly, productive beta chains retained. Rows with one shared CDR3 protein collapse into an entry with the most common genes and DNA. Counted in this sample were under 550,000 distinct CDR3 sequences; approximately 7.7% of them appeared once. The ten largest clonotypes hold 13% of the sample. Sequencing was performed on PBMCs from blood, taken around 25 months after vaccination. The receptors originated from a man aged 50 to 69 who received an inactivated influenza vaccine. Donor details come from another sample of the same person, matched by shared clones.

The table lists this clonotype with a few counts. The rearrangement joins TRBV19 to TRBJ2-1, with a tentative D call TRBD1 (6 bases). The CDR3 loop spans 15 amino acids. Germline CDR1 is LNHDA and CDR2 is SQIVND (reference sequence). Trimming shortened V by 4 bases and J by 4 bases, and 14 bases separated the two germline ends. This CDR3 is CASSTRQALYNEQFF. DNA for the CDR3: TGTGCCAGTAGTACTCGACAGGCCCTTTACAATGAGCAGTTCTTC.

J is TRBJ2-3 and V is TRBV7-2; D uncertain. CDR1 and CDR2 (germline): SGHTA, FQGNSA. This CDR3 is built from 12 residues. V lost 1 base to trimming and J lost 4 bases, with 3 bases between them. This CDR3 reads CASSLESDTQYF. CDR3 nucleotide sequence: TGTGCCAGCAGCTTAGAGTCAGATACGCAGTATTTT.

This clonotype was picked up a small number of times. This chain connects TRBV3-1 to TRBJ2-7; 8 bases align to TRBD1. Germline V gene data show CDR1 as LGHDT and CDR2 as YNNKEL (reference sequence). There are 15 residues in the CDR3. Trimming cost V 7 bases and J 5 bases; bases outside gene matches: 13. This CDR3 reads CASTLRGQGANEQYF. Written as DNA, the CDR3 is TGTGCCAGCACCCTACGAGGGCAGGGGGCGAACGAGCAGTACTTC.

This clonotype was seen many times. The chain employs TRBV24-1 and TRBJ2-3, with D maybe TRBD1 (6 bases). Germline V gene data show CDR1 as KGHDR and CDR2 as SFDVKD. This CDR3 spans 15 amino acids. The germline V and J ends were trimmed by 3 bases and 8 bases, with 17 bases remaining between them. The CDR3 sequence: CATSDTRDIWGTQYF. The DNA for the CDR3 is TGTGCCACCAGTGATACACGGGACATATGGGGTACGCAGTATTTT.

The gene calls are TRBV5-1 and TRBJ1-4; D may be TRBD1 (5 bases). V was trimmed by 0 bases and J by 7 bases, leaving 16 bases between them. Per the germline V gene, CDR1 is SGHRS and CDR2 is YFSETQ. This CDR3 has 16 amino acids. CDR3 coding DNA: TGCGCCAGCAGCTTGGCGGGACCCGGCCAAGGTGAAAAACTGTTTTTT. Encoded protein: CASSLAGPGQGEKLFF.

The V gene is TRBV5-1, the J gene TRBJ1-3; D ambiguous. The V gene's germline CDR1 is SGHRS and CDR2 YFSETQ. CDR3 length: 15 amino acids. V was cut by 0 bases and J by 3 bases, with 10 bases left in between. The CDR3 bases are TGCGCCAGCAGCTTGGATAGAGGACTTGGAAACACCATATATTTT. It specifies CASSLDRGLGNTIYF.

This clonotype was counted many times. This rearrangement joins TRBV6-1 to TRBJ1-6, with 10 bases lining up with TRBD1. Germline V gene sequence: CDR1 MNHNS, CDR2 SASEGT. The length of the CDR3 is 15 residues. J lost 11 bases, V lost 4 bases, and 8 bases had no gene match. The CDR3 DNA reads TGTGCCAGCAGTGTCACCGGGACAGGGGAGACACCCCTCCACTTT. It is translated as CASSVTGTGETPLHF.

This clonotype occurred many times. The rearrangement joins TRBV15 to TRBJ2-2; perhaps TRBD2 as D (5 bases). Germline CDR1 and CDR2: LNHNV and YYDKDF (reference sequence). The CDR3 totals 17 residues. V lost 0 bases and J 3 bases, leaving 14 bases between the germline ends. The DNA for the CDR3 is TGTGCCACCAGCAGAGATCGGACTGCGCGGGACACCGGGGAGCTGTTTTTT. Translated: CATSRDRTARDTGELFF. The full variable domain, completed using reference TRBV15 and TRBJ2-2, is DAMVIQNPRYQVTQFGKPVTLSCSQTLNHNVMYWYQQKSSQAPKLLFHYYDKDFNNEADTPDNFQSRRPNTSFCFLDIRSPGLGDTAMYLCATSRDRTARDTGELFFGEGSRLTVL.

J is TRBJ2-1 and V is TRBV7-2, with D perhaps matching TRBD2 (7 bases). The V end lost 1 base, the J end lost 4 bases, and 14 bases lay between the germline ends. This CDR3 has 16 amino acids. Germline lookup yields CDR1 SGHTA and CDR2 FQGNSA. The CDR3 loop is CASSLVGGGTYNEQFF. In DNA, the CDR3 is TGTGCCAGCAGCTTAGTGGGCGGGGGCACATACAATGAGCAGTTCTTC.

The rearrangement uses TRBV28 and TRBJ2-2; D is perhaps TRBD2 (5 bases). CDR1 is MDHEN and CDR2 is SYDVKM in the germline V gene. V was pared by 3 bases and J by 0 bases, with 17 bases between. The CDR3 runs 18 residues. CDR3: CASSFFFGEFANTGELFF. CDR3 nucleotides: TGTGCCAGCAGTTTTTTCTTCGGGGAGTTCGCGAACACCGGGGAGCTGTTTTTT.